This T cell receptor beta chain is from a study of shared clonotypes between healthy human individuals. Original processing notes: Junction-only sequences without quality scores came from ImmunoSEQ, so filtering differed. Assay: immunoSEQ multiplex PCR; the TCRdb copy retains only in-frame clones and omits some. V, J and clone size are taken as reported in that table, and D and trimming were inferred from the DNA itself. Of about 480,000 clones in the sample, roughly 85% were seen once. The study drew all its donors from Caucasian adults living in Nashville, Tennessee. The sequencing input was PBMCs. The clonotype was recovered from a middle-aged woman in good health. Some clones in this sample may be carry-over from other donors' samples.

Here the CDR3 reads CASSRGAMNTEAFF. DNA of the CDR3: TGCGCCAGCAGCCGCGGGGCTATGAACACTGAAGCTTTCTTT. The V call is TRBV4-1, the J call TRBJ1-1, with a possible D match to TRBD1 (5 bases). CDR1 and CDR2 (germline): MGHRA, YSYEKL. V was cut by 4 bases and J by 0 bases, with 9 bases left in between. The CDR3 is 14 residues long.